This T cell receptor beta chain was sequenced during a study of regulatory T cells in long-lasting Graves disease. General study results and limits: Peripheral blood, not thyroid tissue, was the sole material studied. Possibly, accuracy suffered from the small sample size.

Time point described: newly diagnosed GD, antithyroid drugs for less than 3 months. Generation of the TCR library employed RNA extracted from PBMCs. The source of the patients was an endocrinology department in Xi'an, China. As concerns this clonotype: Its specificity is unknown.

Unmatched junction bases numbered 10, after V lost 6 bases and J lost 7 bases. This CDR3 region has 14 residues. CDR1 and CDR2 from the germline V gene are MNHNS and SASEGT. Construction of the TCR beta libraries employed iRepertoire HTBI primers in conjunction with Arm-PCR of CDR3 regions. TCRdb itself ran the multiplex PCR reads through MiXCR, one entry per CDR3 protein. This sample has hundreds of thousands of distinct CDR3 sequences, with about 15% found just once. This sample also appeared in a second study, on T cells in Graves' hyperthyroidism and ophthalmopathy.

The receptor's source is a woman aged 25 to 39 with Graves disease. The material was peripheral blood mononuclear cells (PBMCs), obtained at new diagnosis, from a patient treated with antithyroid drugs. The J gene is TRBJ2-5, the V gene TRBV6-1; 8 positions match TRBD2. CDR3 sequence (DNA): TGTGCCAGCAGCGGGACTAGAGTGGGGAGGACCCAGTACTTC. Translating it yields CASSGTRVGRTQYF.